A selection of T cell receptor beta chains follows, all from one sample in a study of T cells in Graves' hyperthyroidism and ophthalmopathy. TCRdb called the multiplex PCR reads again in MiXCR, with one record for every CDR3 protein. The sample consists of some 550,000 distinct CDR3 sequences, less than 25% of them appearing once. The sequencing input was blood. The receptors originated from a man between 18 and 35 years old with Graves' hyperthyroidism. Each CDR3 is given with its conserved first and last residue. Each record gives: clone size, V gene, CDR3 protein. Clone size is not always given. Where it is, it says once, few, many or a class for expanded clones.

clone size: few; V gene: TRBV7-8; CDR3 protein: CASSLGLGGNTEAFF
clone size: .; V gene: TRBV4-1; CDR3 protein: CASSQAINVNTVAFF
clone size: many; V gene: TRBV20-1; CDR3 protein: CSASDRRGTEAFF
clone size: .; V gene: TRBV10-3; CDR3 protein: CAISEGDRTNQPQHF
clone size: many; V gene: TRBV20-1; CDR3 protein: CSGRDRVTGYTF
clone size: many; V gene: TRBV6-5; CDR3 protein: CASSYSQSQETQYF
clone size: .; V gene: TRBV12-3/TRBV12-4; CDR3 protein: CASSLWDRHGYTF
clone size: .; V gene: TRBV15; CDR3 protein: CATSRSTGSGQPQHF
clone size: few; V gene: TRBV5-8; CDR3 protein: CASSGPGLNIQYF
clone size: many; V gene: TRBV14; CDR3 protein: CASSPTRVGGYGYTF
clone size: .; V gene: TRBV20-1; CDR3 protein: CSARPAFSPYEQYF
clone size: many; V gene: TRBV7-9; CDR3 protein: CASSLSGDEQYF
clone size: many; V gene: TRBV12-3/TRBV12-4; CDR3 protein: CASRQGAIQPQHF
clone size: .; V gene: TRBV28; CDR3 protein: CASSLSRGIQYF
clone size: few; V gene: TRBV6-1; CDR3 protein: CASSQQGKSYNEQFF
clone size: many; V gene: TRBV7-2; CDR3 protein: CASSGDWFQETQYF
clone size: many; V gene: TRBV5-1; CDR3 protein: CASSLGESYGYTF
clone size: many; V gene: TRBV12-3/TRBV12-4; CDR3 protein: CASSFRTGGYGYTF
clone size: many; V gene: TRBV19; CDR3 protein: CASSMGLSGAFF
clone size: many; V gene: TRBV24-1; CDR3 protein: CATSEANRGDGYTF
clone size: .; V gene: TRBV9; CDR3 protein: CASSVDPDLGRQETQYF
clone size: .; V gene: TRBV19; CDR3 protein: CASTPRTAGWGYTF
clone size: few; V gene: TRBV6-1; CDR3 protein: CASRGHNSGNTIYF
clone size: many; V gene: TRBV28; CDR3 protein: CASTPNRVLAGNTIYF
clone size: many; V gene: TRBV9; CDR3 protein: CASSVGGMNTGELFF
clone size: .; V gene: TRBV12-3/TRBV12-4; CDR3 protein: CASTRTGGTGNQPQHF
clone size: many; V gene: TRBV12-3/TRBV12-4; CDR3 protein: CASSLSGGVEETQYF
clone size: .; V gene: TRBV28; CDR3 protein: CASSVLASSIYF
clone size: many; V gene: TRBV28; CDR3 protein: CASRPPLGTYEQYF
clone size: many; V gene: TRBV12-3/TRBV12-4; CDR3 protein: CASSLGPQNTEAFF
clone size: many; V gene: TRBV20-1; CDR3 protein: CSARETSYQETQYF
clone size: many; V gene: TRBV6-1; CDR3 protein: CASSARLQETQYF
clone size: many; V gene: TRBV7-2; CDR3 protein: CASSSRARSPLHF
clone size: .; V gene: TRBV6-1; CDR3 protein: CASSVSGVSYQPQHF